This T cell receptor (beta chain) was observed in a study of T cells in Graves' hyperthyroidism and ophthalmopathy. This clonotype has at least ten counts. V lost 1 base, J lost 1 base, and 10 bases lay in between. From germline, CDR1 is MNHNS and CDR2 SASEGT. This CDR3 is 15 amino acids long. RNA transcripts were the template for amplifying TCR beta CDR3 regions. The HTBI primer set served for first-round RT-PCR of the TCR CDR3. A single record per CDR3 protein comes from TCRdb applying MiXCR to the multiplex PCR reads. The sample yields fewer than 850,000 distinct CDR3 sequences, approximately 15% seen once.

This TCR came from a middle-aged man with Graves' hyperthyroidism. The gene calls are TRBV6-1 and TRBJ1-1, with unresolved D. The sample taken for sequencing was blood. The CDR3 region is CASSEVRGRNTEAFF. DNA of the CDR3: TGTGCCAGCAGTGAAGTCCGGGGTAGGAACACTGAAGCTTTCTTT.